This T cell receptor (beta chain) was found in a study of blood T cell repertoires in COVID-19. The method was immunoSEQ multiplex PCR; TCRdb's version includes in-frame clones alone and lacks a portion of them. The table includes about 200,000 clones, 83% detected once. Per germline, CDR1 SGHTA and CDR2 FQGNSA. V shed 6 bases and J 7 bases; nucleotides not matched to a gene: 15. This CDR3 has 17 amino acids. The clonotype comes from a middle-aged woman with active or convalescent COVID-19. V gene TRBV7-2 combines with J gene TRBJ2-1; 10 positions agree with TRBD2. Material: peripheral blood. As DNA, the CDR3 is TGTGCCAGCAGACCCTCTCTGTTAGCGGGAGGAAGGAATGAGCAGTTCTTC. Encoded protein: CASRPSLLAGGRNEQFF.